Shown below are 11 T cell receptor beta chains from a single sample sequenced in a study of T cell clones after liver transplantation. The table came from immunoSEQ multiplex PCR; TCRdb's copy has only in-frame clones and leaves some out. The sample shows tens of thousands of clones, roughly nine tenths of them seen only once. The sequencing used CD8+ T cells from blood, collected 12 months after liver transplant. All receptors come from a human patient who received a liver transplant. Some T cells may be supplied by the graft donor.

The rearrangement joins TRBV11-2 to TRBJ2-7; TRBD2 matches at 11 bases. This CDR3 spans 16 amino acids. V gave up 1 base and J gave up 6 bases; unmatched junction bases: 8. CDR1 and CDR2 from the germline V gene are SGHAT and FQNNGV. The CDR3 DNA sequence: TGTGCCAGCAGCTTAGCGGCTAGCGGGAGGAGGTCCGAGCAGTACTTC. Translated, it gives CASSLAASGRRSEQYF.

The V gene is TRBV2, the J gene TRBJ2-7; TRBD1 matches at 8 bases. V shed 6 bases, J shed 3 bases, and the junction held 19 bases outside the gene matches. Germline lookup yields CDR1 SNHLY and CDR2 FYNNEI. CDR3 size: 18 residues. Written as DNA, the CDR3 is TGTGCCAGCAGCTATAGCCGACAGGGGAGCGTGTCGGGCTACGAGCAGTACTTC. This sequence encodes CASSYSRQGSVSGYEQYF.

This chain connects TRBV30 to TRBJ1-1, with a weak D call TRBD1 (5 bases). The germline V and J ends were trimmed by 2 bases and 5 bases, with 12 bases remaining between them. The CDR3 runs to 13 residues. The germline gives CDR1 GTSNPN, CDR2 SVGIG (reference sequence). The DNA of the CDR3 is TGTGCCTGGAGTACGAGGGGAGGAACTGAAGCTTTCTTT. Translating it yields CAWSTRGGTEAFF.

The chain has TRBV27 and TRBJ2-2; possibly TRBD1 for D (5 bases). The germline V gene encodes CDR1 MNHEY and CDR2 SMNVEV (reference sequence). There are 14 residues in the CDR3. The V end lost 7 bases, the J end lost 4 bases, and 13 bases lay between the germline ends. The chain's CDR3 is CASTLGAPTGELFF. CDR3 coding DNA: TGTGCCAGCACCCTTGGGGCCCCCACCGGGGAGCTGTTTTTT.

The V gene is TRBV5-1, the J gene TRBJ1-1, with a weak D call TRBD1 (5 bases). V lost 4 bases and J 4 bases, leaving 17 bases between the germline ends. CDR1 and CDR2 from the germline V gene are SGHRS and YFSETQ. This CDR3 has 15 amino acids. CDR3 sequence (DNA): TGCGCCAGCAGCGGGGTCGACCTGGGGGGCACTGAAGCTTTCTTT. Protein: CASSGVDLGGTEAFF.

The V and J genes are TRBV28 and TRBJ1-5; D unresolved. Germline V gene data show CDR1 as MDHEN and CDR2 as SYDVKM. The CDR3 totals 15 residues. V was pared by 6 bases and J by 5 bases, with 17 bases between. The CDR3 spells CASSRSRGSDQPQHF. The CDR3 DNA sequence: TGTGCCAGCAGCCGTAGTAGAGGGAGCGATCAGCCCCAGCATTTT.

J is TRBJ2-7 and V is TRBV19, with a tentative D call TRBD1 (6 bases). Trimming took 4 bases from V and 2 from J, leaving 9 bases between them. The CDR3 runs to 13 residues. Germline V gives CDR1 LNHDA, CDR2 SQIVND (reference sequence). The CDR3 bases are TGTGCCAGTAGTACCGGACAGCCCTACGAGCAGTACTTC. Protein product: CASSTGQPYEQYF.

This chain uses TRBV9 with TRBJ2-3; 7 bases align to TRBD1. The CDR3 consists of 14 residues. Germline CDR1 reads SGDLS; CDR2 reads YYNGEE. V was pared by 5 bases and J by 2 bases, with 5 bases of the junction left unmatched. The CDR3 nucleotides are TGTGCCAGCAGTCGAGGGACAGCCACAGATACGCAGTATTTT. Translating it yields CASSRGTATDTQYF.

This clone was observed a few times. The chain joins TRBV7-9 to TRBJ1-5; D is possibly TRBD1 (6 bases). Germline V gene sequence: CDR1 SEHNR, CDR2 FQNEAQ (reference sequence). Trimming took 5 bases from V and 6 from J, leaving 14 bases between them. CDR3 length: 14 amino acids. DNA of the CDR3: TGTGCCAGCAGCGAACAGGGTTCTACTCAGCCCCAGCATTTT. This sequence encodes CASSEQGSTQPQHF.

The J gene is TRBJ2-7, the V gene TRBV2; maybe TRBD2 (5 bases). This CDR3 has 14 amino acids. Looked up from germline, CDR1 is SNHLY and CDR2 is FYNNEI. Trimming pared 7 bases from V and 0 bases from J, leaving 13 bases between. The CDR3 DNA reads as TGTGCCAGCATAGTCAGAGGGAGCTCCTACGAGCAGTACTTC. Translating gives CASIVRGSSYEQYF.

The chain uses TRBV4-3 and TRBJ2-1, with TRBD2 matching over 8 bases. The CDR3 sequence is 15 residues long. J gave up 8 bases and V 4 bases, and 10 bases lay outside the gene matches. The germline gives CDR1 LGHNA, CDR2 YSLEER. CDR3 in DNA: TGCGCCAGCAGCCCCTTAGCGGGACCGTCGGATGAGCAGTTCTTC. Translated, it gives CASSPLAGPSDEQFF.